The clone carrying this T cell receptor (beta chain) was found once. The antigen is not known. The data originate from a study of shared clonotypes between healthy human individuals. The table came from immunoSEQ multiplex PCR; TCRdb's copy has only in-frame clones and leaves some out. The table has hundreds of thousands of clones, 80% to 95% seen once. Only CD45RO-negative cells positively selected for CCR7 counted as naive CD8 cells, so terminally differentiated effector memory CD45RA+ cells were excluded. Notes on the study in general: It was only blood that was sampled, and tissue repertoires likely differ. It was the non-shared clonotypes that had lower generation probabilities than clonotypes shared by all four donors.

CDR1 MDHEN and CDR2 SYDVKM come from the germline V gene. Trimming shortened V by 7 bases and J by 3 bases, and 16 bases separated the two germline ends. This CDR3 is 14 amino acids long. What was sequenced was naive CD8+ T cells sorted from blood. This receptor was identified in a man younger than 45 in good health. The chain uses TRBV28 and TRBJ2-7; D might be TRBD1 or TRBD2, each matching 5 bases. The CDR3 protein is CASTPQGPHYEQYF. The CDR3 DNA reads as TGTGCCAGCACCCCTCAGGGACCGCACTACGAGCAGTACTTC.